This TCR beta chain was documented in a study of OX40 agonist ivuxolimab in advanced cancers. Study-wide background: Prior checkpoint blockade (anti-PD-1, anti-PD-L1 or anti-CTLA-4) was permitted; approximately 40% had it. Overall study results and limits: Antigen specificity was not determined for the expanded peripheral T cells. Part of the nonresponder group also had normalized T-cell clonal expansion that was low.

The table lists this clone with a few counts. No antigen is known for it. The sample has other DNA sequences that encode this CDR3 too. CDR1 is SEHNR and CDR2 is FQNEAQ in the germline V gene (reference sequence). V was clipped by 1 base and J by 7 bases, with 5 bases between them. This CDR3 spans 12 amino acids. The repertoire was sequenced with immunoSEQ multiplex PCR; TCRdb's copy has only in-frame clones and lacks some. This sample yields about 93,000 clones, of which 90% to 95% are seen a single time; around 2.8% belongs to the top ten. The TCR originated in an adult with an advanced solid tumor such as melanoma, head and neck, liver or kidney cancer. The chain is built from TRBV7-9 and TRBJ1-5; no clear D. The specimen was CD4+ or CD8+ T cells sorted from blood, collected in a trial of the OX40 agonist ivuxolimab. As DNA, the CDR3 is TGTGCCAGCAGCTTAGGGAACCAGCCCCAGCATTTT. This codes for CASSLGNQPQHF.